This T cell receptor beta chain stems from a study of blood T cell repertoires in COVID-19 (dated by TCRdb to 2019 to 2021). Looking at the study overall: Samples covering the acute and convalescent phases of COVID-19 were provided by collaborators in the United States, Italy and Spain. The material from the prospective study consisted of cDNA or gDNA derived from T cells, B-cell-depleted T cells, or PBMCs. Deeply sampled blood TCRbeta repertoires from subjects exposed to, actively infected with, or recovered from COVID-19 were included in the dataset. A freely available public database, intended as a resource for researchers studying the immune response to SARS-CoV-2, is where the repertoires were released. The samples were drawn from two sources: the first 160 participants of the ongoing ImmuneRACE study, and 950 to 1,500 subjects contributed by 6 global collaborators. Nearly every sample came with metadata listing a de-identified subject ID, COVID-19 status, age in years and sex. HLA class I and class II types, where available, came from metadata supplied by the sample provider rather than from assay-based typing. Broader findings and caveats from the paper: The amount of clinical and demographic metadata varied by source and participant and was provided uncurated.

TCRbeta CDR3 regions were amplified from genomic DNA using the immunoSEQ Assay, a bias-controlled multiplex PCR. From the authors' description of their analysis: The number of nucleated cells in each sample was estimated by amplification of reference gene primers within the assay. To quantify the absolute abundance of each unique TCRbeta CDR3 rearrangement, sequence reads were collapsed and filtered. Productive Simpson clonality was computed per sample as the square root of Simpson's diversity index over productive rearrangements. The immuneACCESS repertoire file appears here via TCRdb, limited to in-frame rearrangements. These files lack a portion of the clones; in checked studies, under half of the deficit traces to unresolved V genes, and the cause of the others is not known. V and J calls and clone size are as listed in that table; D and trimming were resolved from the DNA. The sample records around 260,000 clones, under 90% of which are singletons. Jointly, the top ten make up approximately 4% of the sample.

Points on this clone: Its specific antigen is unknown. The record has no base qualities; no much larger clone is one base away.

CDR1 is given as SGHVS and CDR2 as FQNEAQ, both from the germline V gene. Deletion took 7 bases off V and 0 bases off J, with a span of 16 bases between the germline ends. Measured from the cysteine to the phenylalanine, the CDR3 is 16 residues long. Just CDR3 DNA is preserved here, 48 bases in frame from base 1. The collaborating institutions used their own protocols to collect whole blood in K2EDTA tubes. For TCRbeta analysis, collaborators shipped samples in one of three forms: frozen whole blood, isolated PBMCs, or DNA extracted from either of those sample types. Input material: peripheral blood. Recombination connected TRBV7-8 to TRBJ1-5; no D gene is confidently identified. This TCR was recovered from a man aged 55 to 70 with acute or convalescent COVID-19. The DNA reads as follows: TGTGCCAGCACTAGCTCATCTGGTATTAGCAATCAGCCCCAGCATTTT. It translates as CASTSSSGISNQPQHF.